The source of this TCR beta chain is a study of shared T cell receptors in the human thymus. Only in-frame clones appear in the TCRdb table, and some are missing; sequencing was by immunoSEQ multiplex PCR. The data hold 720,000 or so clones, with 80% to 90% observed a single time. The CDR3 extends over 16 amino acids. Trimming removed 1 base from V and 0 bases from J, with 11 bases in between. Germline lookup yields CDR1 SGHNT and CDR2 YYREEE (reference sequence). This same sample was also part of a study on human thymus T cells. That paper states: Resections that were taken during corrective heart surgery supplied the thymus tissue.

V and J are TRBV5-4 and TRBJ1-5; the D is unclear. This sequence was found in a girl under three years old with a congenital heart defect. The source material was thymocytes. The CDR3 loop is CASSLWPPHSNQPQHF. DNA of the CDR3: TGTGCCAGCAGCTTGTGGCCACCTCATAGCAATCAGCCCCAGCATTTT.